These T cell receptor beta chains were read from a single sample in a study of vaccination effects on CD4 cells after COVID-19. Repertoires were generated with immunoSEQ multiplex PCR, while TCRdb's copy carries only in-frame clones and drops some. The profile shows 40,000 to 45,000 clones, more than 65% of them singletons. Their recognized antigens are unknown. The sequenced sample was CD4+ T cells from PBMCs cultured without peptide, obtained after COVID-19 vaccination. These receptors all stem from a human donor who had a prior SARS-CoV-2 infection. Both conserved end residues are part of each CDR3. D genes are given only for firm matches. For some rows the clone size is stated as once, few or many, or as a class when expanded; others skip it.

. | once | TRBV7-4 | CARHPRPDEKLFF
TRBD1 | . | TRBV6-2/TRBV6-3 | CASSYGGTELSQPQHF
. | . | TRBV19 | CASSISQGLTPLHF
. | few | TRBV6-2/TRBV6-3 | CASSYSIGHADYGYTF
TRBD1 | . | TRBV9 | CASSVDRGETQYF
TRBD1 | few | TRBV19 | CASSNRGGYGYTF
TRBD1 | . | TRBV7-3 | CASSLRQGRSEQFF
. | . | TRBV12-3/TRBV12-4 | CASRSLGDEKLFF
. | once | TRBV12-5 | CASGFGDFRTQYF
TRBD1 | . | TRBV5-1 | CASSLSGQPNTEAFF
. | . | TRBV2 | CASSEALRRSGFF
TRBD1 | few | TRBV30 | CALELDRVEQYF
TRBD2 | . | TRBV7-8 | CASSLGLADGGNEQFF
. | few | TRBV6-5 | CASAPSNYGYTF
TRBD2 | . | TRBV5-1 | CASSSRPGGYNEQFF
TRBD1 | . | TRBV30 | CAWRGGPGQEAYGYTF
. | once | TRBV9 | CASSVEVGQWDEQYF
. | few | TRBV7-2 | CASRLSGLSYEQYF
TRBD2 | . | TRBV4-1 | CASRGGLAGGYNEQFF
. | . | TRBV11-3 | CASSLDPGFHDEQYF
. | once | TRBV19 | CASSMKWGAITDTQYF
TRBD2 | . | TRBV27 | CASSFRLAGGLIDTQYF
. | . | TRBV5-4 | CASSRGGTGTDTQYF
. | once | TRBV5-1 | CASRYRDAASSILFGGEQFF
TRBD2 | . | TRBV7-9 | CASSFLAGVSYNEQFF
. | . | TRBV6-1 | CASSEPRPTMVF